This passage covers 27 T cell receptor beta chains from one sample sequenced in a study of T cells in Graves' hyperthyroidism and ophthalmopathy. What was amplified from RNA transcripts were TCR beta CDR3 regions. The primer set for the first-round RT-PCR of the TCR CDR3 was HTBI. One entry per CDR3 protein results from TCRdb running MiXCR on the multiplex PCR reads. Among about 400,000 distinct CDR3 sequences listed, 14% to 15% were seen once. Sequencing used blood. Every receptor here comes from a woman in her twenties or thirties with Graves' hyperthyroidism.

This clonotype showed up many times. The rearrangement joins TRBV3-1 to TRBJ2-1; TRBD2 matches 8 bases. Germline values: CDR1 LGHDT, CDR2 YNNKEL (reference sequence). The CDR3 is 15 amino acids. V gave up 4 bases and J gave up 12 bases; unmatched junction bases: 14. CDR3 region: CASSLRGSGKAGQFF. The CDR3 nucleotides are TGTGCCAGCAGCCTAAGGGGTAGCGGGAAAGCGGGGCAGTTCTTC.

This clonotype showed up many times. The rearrangement uses TRBV24-1 and TRBJ2-5; 8 bases fit TRBD1. V was pared by 3 bases and J by 1 base, with 6 bases of the junction left unmatched. The germline V gene encodes CDR1 KGHDR and CDR2 SFDVKD. The CDR3 is made up of 16 amino acids. In nucleotides, the CDR3 is TGTGCCACCAGTGATACTGGACAGGGCCGCCAAGAGACCCAGTACTTC. Residues: CATSDTGQGRQETQYF.

The J gene is TRBJ1-3, the V gene TRBV25-1, with 7 nucleotides matching TRBD1. The CDR3 is 16 residues long. V trimming: 0 bases; J trimming: 1 base; junction bases outside the gene matches: 3. Germline V gives CDR1 MGHDK, CDR2 SYGVNS. CDR3: CASSEYRGASGNTIYF. In DNA, the CDR3 is TGTGCCAGCAGTGAATACAGGGGGGCGTCTGGAAACACCATATATTTT.

This clonotype was counted many times. The chain combines TRBV27 with TRBJ2-7; TRBD2 agrees at 10 bases. From germline, CDR1 is MNHEY and CDR2 SMNVEV (reference sequence). Trimming took 5 bases from V and 5 from J; bases not matched to a gene: 9. The CDR3 sequence is 15 residues long. Written as DNA, the CDR3 is TGTGCCAGCAGTGTTACTAGCGGGGTCTCGGACGAGCAGTACTTC. Translated, it gives CASSVTSGVSDEQYF.

With regard to this clonotype: With a much larger clone just one base away, this may be a read error. The V call is TRBV30, the J call TRBJ2-5; 8 bases agree with TRBD2. This CDR3 region has 14 residues. Germline CDR1 GTSNPN, CDR2 SVGIG (reference sequence). The CDR3 DNA reads as TGTGCCTGGAGTGTAGGACTAGCCCAAGGGACCCAGTACTTC. Its protein is CAWSVGLAQGTQYF.

The chain has TRBV7-9 and TRBJ1-4; a possible D gene is TRBD1 (5 bases). Germline assignment: CDR1 SEHNR and CDR2 FQNEAQ (reference sequence). Trimming took 4 bases from V and 4 from J, leaving 16 bases between them. The length of the CDR3 is 16 residues. For the CDR3, the DNA is TGTGCCAGCAGCTCCACCTTAATCCAGGGTAATGAAAAACTGTTTTTT. It translates to CASSSTLIQGNEKLFF.

The V and J genes are TRBV10-3 and TRBJ2-1; the D gene is possibly TRBD2 (5 bases). Looked up from germline, CDR1 is ENHRY and CDR2 is SYGVKD. This CDR3 is 15 amino acids long. Trimming removed 2 bases at V and 0 bases at J, with 8 bases between. The CDR3 DNA reads as TGTGCCATCAGTGAGCTCAGCGGCTCCTACAATGAGCAGTTCTTC. It yields the protein CAISELSGSYNEQFF.

The V call is TRBV5-1, the J call TRBJ2-3; the D gene is possibly TRBD1 (5 bases). Looked up from germline, CDR1 is SGHRS and CDR2 is YFSETQ. CDR3 size: 18 residues. Trimming took off 4 bases at V and 0 bases at J, with 21 bases between the two ends. The CDR3 coding sequence is TGCGCCAGCAGCGGCCCCGGGCGGACACACACTAGCACAGATACGCAGTATTTT. It specifies CASSGPGRTHTSTDTQYF.

This clonotype was recorded many times. The chain uses TRBV12-3 or TRBV12-4 and TRBJ2-5, with 7 positions matching TRBD2. The CDR3 is 13 residues long. V gave up 2 bases and J gave up 11 bases; unmatched junction bases: 8. CDR3 sequence: CASSLYGAGVQYF. Written as DNA, the CDR3 is TGTGCCAGCAGTTTATATGGGGCGGGAGTTCAGTACTTC.

This clonotype was detected ten times or more. This sequence joins TRBV3-1 and TRBJ2-2, with 9 bases that match TRBD2. The germline CDR1 and CDR2 sequences are LGHDT and YNNKEL (reference sequence). With 4 bases clipped from V and 4 bases from J, the junction kept 4 bases outside the gene matches. CDR3 length equals 15 residues. The CDR3 region has the DNA TGTGCCAGCAGCCGGGCTAGCGGGGTCACCGGGGAGCTGTTTTTT. Translating it yields CASSRASGVTGELFF.

There are many counts of this clonotype. The V call is TRBV3-1, the J call TRBJ1-5; a weak D match, TRBD1 (5 bases). CDR1 is LGHDT, CDR2 YNNKEL, per germline (reference sequence). V was pared by 0 bases and J by 16 bases, with 16 bases between. CDR3 length: 13 residues. CDR3 bases: TGTGCCAGCAGCCAAGATCCCCGAACAGGCCCACATTTT. This gives the protein CASSQDPRTGPHF.

V gene TRBV20-1 combines with J gene TRBJ2-4; 7 nucleotides align to TRBD1. CDR1 is DFQATT, CDR2 SNEGSKA, per germline (reference sequence). Trimming took 5 bases from V and 8 from J; bases not matched to a gene: 9. The CDR3 sequence is 13 residues long. The CDR3 nucleotides read TGCAGTGCTCGACACAGGGGTTGGGACATTCAGTACTTC. Amino acids: CSARHRGWDIQYF.

This clonotype was detected a few times. CDR3 bases: TGTGCCACCAGCCCAACGACAGGGGGATCCTACGAGCAGTACTTC. Translated: CATSPTTGGSYEQYF. This chain connects TRBV24-1 to TRBJ2-7, with TRBD1 matching over 9 bases. V gave up 7 bases and J gave up 1 base; unmatched junction bases: 7. The CDR3 contains 15 residues. Germline-derived CDR1 and CDR2 are KGHDR and SFDVKD.

This clonotype was seen only a few times. The chain employs TRBV28 and TRBJ2-7; 7 bases agree with TRBD2. The germline V gene has CDR1 MDHEN and CDR2 SYDVKM. The CDR3 has 16 residues. V dropped 5 bases and J dropped 2; count of bases not matched to a gene: 12. The CDR3 loop is CASSRPPSGTTYEQYF. The DNA for the CDR3 is TGTGCCAGCAGTAGACCACCCAGCGGGACTACCTACGAGCAGTACTTC.

This clonotype showed up many times. At one end the junction does not follow the germline gene, possibly because of a read error. This chain uses TRBV3-1 with TRBJ1-1, with unresolved D. CDR1 LGHDT and CDR2 YNNKEL come from the germline V gene (reference sequence). The CDR3 consists of 13 residues. CDR3 bases: TGTGCCAGCAACCAAGGTCCGAACACTGAAGCTTTCTTT. It is translated as CASNQGPNTEAFF.

This chain joins TRBV6-1 and TRBJ2-1; D might be TRBD2 (5 bases). The CDR3 extends over 14 amino acids. V was cut by 4 bases and J by 7 bases, with 14 bases left in between. Germline V CDR1 and CDR2: MNHNS, SASEGT. The CDR3 region is CASSGIWGENEQFF. CDR3 nucleotide sequence: TGTGCCAGCAGTGGAATATGGGGAGAGAATGAGCAGTTCTTC.

This clonotype was seen at least ten times. V gene TRBV7-8 combines with J gene TRBJ2-1, with 8 bases matching TRBD1. The CDR3 contains 15 residues. The germline CDR1 and CDR2 sequences are SGHVS and FQNEAQ. V lost 3 bases, J lost 5 bases, and 6 bases stayed unmatched. The CDR3 nucleotides are TGTGCCAGCAGCTTCCAGGGGGCGAGAGACAATGAGCAGTTCTTC. Its protein is CASSFQGARDNEQFF.

The V call is TRBV20-1, the J call TRBJ2-7; TRBD2 matches at 10 bases. The CDR3 runs 15 residues. V lost 2 bases to trimming and J lost 2 bases; unmatched junction nucleotides: 6. Per the germline V gene, CDR1 is DFQATT and CDR2 is SNEGSKA (reference sequence). The CDR3 nucleotides read TGCAGTGCTAGAACGACTAGCGGGTTAACCTACGAGCAGTACTTC. Translated, it gives CSARTTSGLTYEQYF.

This clonotype was seen ten or more times. The CDR3 coding sequence is TGCAGTGCCCCGGCGGCTAGCGGGGTCCATTACAATGAGCAGTTCTTC. Amino acid sequence: CSAPAASGVHYNEQFF. The chain recombines TRBV20-1 with TRBJ2-1; 9 bases agree with TRBD2. This CDR3 is 16 amino acids long. Germline V gene sequence: CDR1 DFQATT, CDR2 SNEGSKA (reference sequence). With V trimmed by 6 bases and J by 4 bases, 13 bases remained unmatched.

The V gene is TRBV5-6, the J gene TRBJ2-1; 12 positions agree with TRBD2. The CDR3 sequence is 19 residues long. Trimming cost V 4 bases and J 0 bases; bases outside gene matches: 11. CDR1 is SGHDT, CDR2 YYEEEE, per germline. For the CDR3, the DNA is TGTGCCAGCAGCCCGAGGACTAGCGGGACCTCGAGCTCCTACAATGAGCAGTTCTTC. This sequence encodes CASSPRTSGTSSSYNEQFF.

This clonotype was seen repeatedly, ten times or more. This chain joins TRBV29-1 and TRBJ2-3, with D perhaps matching TRBD1 or TRBD2 (5 bases each). The CDR3 is made up of 16 amino acids. CDR1 and CDR2 from the germline V gene are SQVTM and ANQGSEA. Between the trimmed V and J ends, which lost 6 bases and 0 bases, there was a span of 19 bases. The CDR3 protein is CSVPARGPGSTDTQYF. The CDR3 DNA sequence: TGCAGCGTACCGGCGAGGGGCCCGGGGAGCACAGATACGCAGTATTTT.

V gene TRBV7-2 combines with J gene TRBJ2-7; weak D call: TRBD2 (6 bases). CDR3 size: 13 residues. Germline V gene lookup returns CDR1 SGHTA and CDR2 FQGNSA. V was clipped by 8 bases and J by 2 bases, with 13 bases between them. The CDR3 region has the DNA TGTGCCAGCGGGTCGGGACTCGCCTACGAGCAGTACTTC. Translation gives CASGSGLAYEQYF. The full variable domain, completed using reference TRBV7-2 and TRBJ2-7, is GAGVSQSPSNKVTEKGKDVELRCDPISGHTALYWYRQSLGQGLEFLIYFQGNSAPDKSGLPSDRFSAERTGGSVSTLTIQRTQQEDSAVYLCASGSGLAYEQYFGPGTRLTVT.

The V and J genes are TRBV20-1 and TRBJ2-7; 8 bases are shared with TRBD1. The CDR3 runs to 12 residues. The V and J ends lost 5 bases and 2 bases, in that order; junction bases with no gene match: 2. Per the germline V gene, CDR1 is DFQATT and CDR2 is SNEGSKA (reference sequence). CDR3 coding DNA: TGCAGTGCTGACAGGGGAGCCTACGAGCAGTACTTC. It is translated as CSADRGAYEQYF.

To note about this clonotype: This CDR3 fails to terminate in the conserved phenylalanine or tryptophan, so it likely reflects a read error. This chain's CDR3 is CSAREGRSYNEQFL. Here the CDR3 DNA reads TGCAGTGCTAGAGAGGGCCGCTCCTACAATGAGCAGTTCCTC. The gene calls are TRBV20-1 and TRBJ2-1; D is unresolved. From germline, CDR1 is DFQATT and CDR2 SNEGSKA (reference sequence). The CDR3 is made up of 14 amino acids. The V end lost 0 bases, the J end lost 0 bases, and 6 bases lay between the germline ends.

This clonotype showed up just a few times. The chain uses TRBV9 and TRBJ2-5; 11 nucleotides match TRBD2. The CDR3 loop spans 15 amino acids. CDR1 is SGDLS, CDR2 YYNGEE, per germline. V shed 3 bases and J 5 bases; nucleotides not matched to a gene: 6. The CDR3 coding sequence is TGTGCCAGCAGCGGGACTAGCGGGTCTCGGGAGACCCAGTACTTC. Translating it yields CASSGTSGSRETQYF.

This clonotype has a single count. This may be a read error, as it is one base from a much larger clone. The chain combines TRBV5-4 with TRBJ2-3; 9 nucleotides line up with TRBD2. The CDR3 sequence is 15 residues long. V shed 5 bases, J shed 2 bases, and the junction held 6 bases outside the gene matches. Germline V lookup: CDR1 SGHNT, CDR2 YYREEE (reference sequence). CDR3 residues: CASSFSGRDTDTQYF. As DNA, the CDR3 is TGTGCCAGCAGTTTTAGCGGGAGAGACACAGATACGCAGTATTTT.

This clonotype was counted ten times or more. CDR3 in amino acids: CASSPGQPPQPQHF. The DNA of the CDR3 is TGTGCCAGCAGCCCTGGACAGCCTCCTCAGCCCCAGCATTTT. The genes are TRBV28 and TRBJ1-5; the D gene is possibly TRBD1 (6 bases). The germline gives CDR1 MDHEN, CDR2 SYDVKM. V lost 6 bases, J lost 6 bases, and 15 bases lay in between. The CDR3 spans 14 residues.